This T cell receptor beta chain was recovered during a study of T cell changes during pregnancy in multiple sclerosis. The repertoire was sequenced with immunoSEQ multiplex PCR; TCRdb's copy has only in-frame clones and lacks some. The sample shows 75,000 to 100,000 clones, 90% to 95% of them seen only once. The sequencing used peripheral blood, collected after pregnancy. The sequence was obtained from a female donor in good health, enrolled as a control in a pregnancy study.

CDR3: CASSLPRRQVTNQPQHF. The CDR3 bases are TGTGCCAGCAGTTTACCCCGGCGACAGGTCACTAATCAGCCCCAGCATTTT. The rearrangement uses TRBV28 and TRBJ1-5; D might be TRBD1 (6 bases). This CDR3 comprises 17 residues. CDR1 MDHEN and CDR2 SYDVKM come from the germline V gene. Trimming shortened V by 2 bases and J by 4 bases, and 18 bases separated the two germline ends.